The rows below give T cell receptor beta chains drawn from one sample of a study of cytomegalovirus exposure and HLA in healthy donors. Clones were sequenced by immunoSEQ multiplex PCR, and TCRdb holds only the in-frame ones, with some missing. The sample consists of under 70,000 clones, roughly 89% of them appearing once. The specimen was PBMCs. The receptors originated from a woman between 18 and 29 years old in good health and CMV-seronegative. Each CDR3 is given with its conserved first and last residue. A D gene is named only where the DNA matches it firmly. Some rows mark clone size as missing; the rest say once, few, many or name a class of expanded clone.

NA | TRBJ1-6 | TRBV28 | NA | TGTGCCAGCAGTTTATCGGGGGGAGCCAATTCACCCCTCCACTTT | CASSLSGGANSPLHF
NA | TRBJ1-2 | TRBV7-9 | NA | TGTGCCAGCAGCTTAGCGCTTCCCGGTCACTATGGCTACACCTTC | CASSLALPGHYGYTF
TRBD1 | TRBJ2-7 | TRBV7-2 | NA | TGTGCCAGCAGCGGGGGACAGGGGGGTTACGAGCAGTACTTC | CASSGGQGGYEQYF
TRBD1 | TRBJ2-3 | TRBV10-1 | NA | TGCGCCAGCAGTGGATGGACAGGGGGCTTAGATACGCAGTATTTT | CASSGWTGGLDTQYF
NA | TRBJ2-1 | TRBV21-1 | NA | TGTGCCAGCCGCCGGGAGGGTATTTCCTACAATGAGCAGTTCTTC | CASRREGISYNEQFF
TRBD1 | TRBJ1-5 | TRBV19 | NA | TGTGCCAGCCACCGGACAGGGGGAACCTATAGCAATCAGCCCCAGCATTTT | CASHRTGGTYSNQPQHF
NA | TRBJ2-6 | TRBV18 | NA | TGTGCCAGCTCACTGGCAGGAATAAGCTCTGGGGCCAACGTCCTGACTTTC | CASSLAGISSGANVLTF
NA | TRBJ2-1 | TRBV9 | NA | TGTGCCAGCAGCGTGGCGGGGCCCAACAATGAGCAGTTCTTC | CASSVAGPNNEQFF
NA | TRBJ1-4 | TRBV28 | once | TGTGCCAGCAGTGGAAGAGACTCAACTAATGAAAAACTGTTTTTT | CASSGRDSTNEKLFF
TRBD2 | TRBJ2-4 | TRBV28 | NA | TGTGCCAGCAGTTGGGGACTAGCGGGAGGTCCCGAGAGTCACATTCAGTACTTC | CASSWGLAGGPESHIQYF
NA | TRBJ1-5 | TRBV9 | NA | TGTGCCAGCAGCAGGGGTGTATTCGACAATCAGCCCCAGCATTTT | CASSRGVFDNQPQHF
NA | TRBJ2-7 | TRBV4-2 | NA | TGTGCCAGCAGCCGCGACGGGTTCTCCTACGAGCAGTACTTC | CASSRDGFSYEQYF
NA | TRBJ2-5 | TRBV5-1 | few | TGCGCCAGCAGCTGGACGATAGACAGGTGGGGGGAGACCCAGTACTTC | CASSWTIDRWGETQYF
TRBD1 | TRBJ2-5 | TRBV29-1 | NA | TGCAGCGTGGGACAGGGGACGGAGACCCAGTACTTC | CSVGQGTETQYF
NA | TRBJ1-2 | TRBV2 | NA | TGTGCCAGCAGCCTAGCTAGGGGGTATAGTGGCTACACCTTC | CASSLARGYSGYTF
NA | TRBJ1-4 | TRBV15 | NA | TGTGCCACCAGCGGCAACAGGGCCTGGGTGGATGAAAAACTGTTTTTT | CATSGNRAWVDEKLFF
NA | TRBJ2-3 | TRBV27 | NA | TGTGCCAGCCTCCGGGGGAATACGCAGTATTTT | CASLRGNTQYF
TRBD1 | TRBJ1-5 | TRBV5-5 | NA | TGTGCCAGCACCCTCGGGACAGGGGAGGATCAGCCCCAGCATTTT | CASTLGTGEDQPQHF
TRBD2 | TRBJ2-1 | TRBV15 | NA | TGTGCCACCAGCAAAAGACTAGCGGGGAACAATGAGCAGTTCTTC | CATSKRLAGNNEQFF
TRBD1 | TRBJ2-1 | TRBV6-5 | NA | TGTGCCAGCAGTCGCGACAGGGACTCCTACAATGAGCAGTTCTTC | CASSRDRDSYNEQFF
TRBD2 | TRBJ2-3 | TRBV19 | few | TGTGCCAGTAGAAGTCCCGGGGGGGCAAGCGCAGATACGCAGTATTTT | CASRSPGGASADTQYF
NA | TRBJ1-2 | TRBV29-1 | NA | TGCAGCGCTACAGGACGTAGCTATGGCTACACCTTC | CSATGRSYGYTF
TRBD2 | TRBJ2-3 | TRBV5-1 | NA | TGCGCCAGCAGCTTGGGGAGCGGGGGGGATACGCAGTATTTT | CASSLGSGGDTQYF
NA | TRBJ2-1 | TRBV10-3 | NA | TGTGCCATCAAGTTTTCAGGGAATCCCTACAATGAGCAGTTCTTC | CAIKFSGNPYNEQFF
NA | TRBJ1-1 | TRBV28 | NA | TGTGCCGCAGGGTCCAGGGCCGTTGAAGCTTTCTTT | CAAGSRAVEAFF
TRBD2 | TRBJ2-1 | TRBV29-1 | NA | TGCAGCGTTTTAGCGGGAGGCTGGAATGAGCAGTTCTTC | CSVLAGGWNEQFF
NA | TRBJ2-5 | TRBV7-9 | NA | TGTGCCAGCAGCGACATTTCCTTGAGGAGGATCTCGGAGACCCAGTACTTC | CASSDISLRRISETQYF
TRBD1 | TRBJ2-5 | TRBV2 | NA | TGTGCCAGCAGTGGTTTAGGGGGCGGTGAGACCCAGTACTTC | CASSGLGGGETQYF
NA | TRBJ1-3 | TRBV12-2 | NA | TGTGCAAGTCGCCTATCGACAGGACCTGGAAACACCATATATTTT | CASRLSTGPGNTIYF
NA | TRBJ2-1 | TRBV19 | NA | TGTGCCAGTAGTATGGACGGAGCGGTGTTCTCCTACAATGAGCAGTTCTTC | CASSMDGAVFSYNEQFF
TRBD1 | TRBJ1-1 | TRBV7-3 | NA | TGTGCCAGCAGCTTAGATAAGGGACAGAGTTATGAAGCTTTCTTT | CASSLDKGQSYEAFF
NA | TRBJ1-5 | TRBV4-2 | once | TGTGCCAGCAGCCAAGATCAACGGGTCGATCAGCCCCAGCATTTT | CASSQDQRVDQPQHF
NA | TRBJ2-7 | TRBV25-1 | many | TGTGCCAGCAGGGAGGCAGGGGAAATCTACGAGCAGTACTTC | CASREAGEIYEQYF
TRBD2 | TRBJ2-5 | TRBV7-6 | NA | TGTGCCAGCAGCTTAGAGGGAGGGAGAGAGACCCAGTACTTC | CASSLEGGRETQYF
TRBD2 | TRBJ2-1 | TRBV27 | NA | TGTGCCAGCGGGATAAGACTAGCGGGGACCAATGAGCAGTTCTTC | CASGIRLAGTNEQFF
TRBD1 | TRBJ1-5 | TRBV5-1 | NA | TGCGCCAGCAGTCGGGACAGGGACCAGCCCCAGCATTTT | CASSRDRDQPQHF
NA | TRBJ1-2 | TRBV28 | once | TGTGCCAGCAGTTTATGGGTATTTATGGGAGTCTTCGATGGCTACACCTTC | CASSLWVFMGVFDGYTF
NA | TRBJ2-7 | TRBV27 | NA | TGTGCCAGCAGTTTATCGGTTGACAGCTCCTACGAGCAGTACTTC | CASSLSVDSSYEQYF
NA | TRBJ2-5 | TRBV28 | NA | TGTGCCAGCAGTTTTCGCCCGGGCGGGACCCCAATTCAAGAGACCCAGTACTTC | CASSFRPGGTPIQETQYF
NA | TRBJ1-3 | TRBV4-1 | NA | TGCGCCAGCAGCCAACCGACAGAAATAACTGGAAACACCATATATTTT | CASSQPTEITGNTIYF
TRBD1 | TRBJ1-2 | TRBV7-2 | NA | TGTGCCAGCACCCTAAGGAGGACAGGGGATGGCGGCTACACCTTC | CASTLRRTGDGGYTF
NA | TRBJ1-3 | TRBV5-1 | NA | TGCGCCAGCAGCTTACAGGGCGGTGGTGGAAACACCATATATTTT | CASSLQGGGGNTIYF